A selection of T cell receptor beta chains follows, all from one sample in a study of blood T cell repertoires in COVID-19. The assay was immunoSEQ multiplex PCR, and TCRdb's table has in-frame clones only and misses some. Altogether 80,000 to 100,000 clones are present, around 90% being singletons, with the ten largest covering about 1.8%. Sequenced: peripheral blood. Receptors originate from a human donor with active COVID-19. The donor label of this sample is uncertain. CDR3s include the opening cysteine and the closing phenylalanine or tryptophan. D genes are given only for firm matches. Clone size is shown for a subset of rows, as once, few, many or a class of expanded clone.

j_call d_call v_call clone_size cdr3_aa cdr3_nt
TRBJ1-1 - TRBV3-1/TRBV3-2 - CASSQPQGWGTEAFF TGTGCCAGCAGCCAACCCCAGGGCTGGGGCACTGAAGCTTTCTTT
TRBJ2-7 TRBD1 TRBV10-3 once CAISEQGLGYEQYF TGTGCCATCAGTGAACAGGGGTTGGGATACGAGCAGTACTTC
TRBJ2-5 - TRBV4-1 - CASAQGNQETQYF TGCGCCAGCGCACAGGGAAACCAAGAGACCCAGTACTTC
TRBJ1-1 - TRBV7-6 once CASSRGGGTEAFF TGTGCCAGCAGCCGGGGGGGCGGCACTGAAGCTTTCTTT
TRBJ1-1 - TRBV7-2 - CASSLEVGVGHTEAFF TGTGCCAGCAGCTTGGAGGTCGGGGTCGGTCACACTGAAGCTTTCTTT
TRBJ2-2 TRBD1 TRBV29-1 - CSVEDLPGQGAPGELFF TGCAGCGTTGAAGATCTTCCCGGACAGGGGGCTCCCGGGGAGCTGTTTTTT
TRBJ2-1 TRBD2 TRBV7-2 once CASSLSVSGGEDEQFF TGTGCCAGCAGCTTATCCGTTAGCGGGGGTGAGGATGAGCAGTTCTTC
TRBJ2-7 TRBD2 TRBV3-1/TRBV3-2 - CASSQAQLAGSEQYF TGTGCCAGCAGCCAAGCGCAACTAGCGGGGAGCGAGCAGTACTTC
TRBJ1-2 TRBD1 TRBV28 - CASSTGGGKNYGYTF TGTGCCAGCAGTACAGGGGGCGGAAAAAACTATGGCTACACCTTC
TRBJ2-2 - TRBV18 - CASSSRTDNTGELFF TGTGCCAGCTCATCCCGGACAGACAACACCGGGGAGCTGTTTTTT
TRBJ2-5 - TRBV6-5 - CASSPEGYIETQYF TGTGCCAGCAGTCCTGAGGGCTATATAGAGACCCAGTACTTC
TRBJ2-2 TRBD1 TRBV4-1 - CASSQGQGKAGELFF TGCGCCAGCAGCCAAGGACAGGGAAAGGCCGGGGAGCTGTTTTTT
TRBJ2-7 - TRBV5-1 few CASSLSGTAFLEQYF TGCGCCAGCAGCTTGTCCGGGACTGCCTTCCTGGAGCAGTACTTC
TRBJ1-2 - TRBV5-4 few CASSTRALYGYTF TGTGCCAGCAGCACCAGGGCCCTCTATGGCTACACCTTC
TRBJ1-1 - TRBV5-1 - CASSDWMGNTEAFF TGCGCCAGCAGCGACTGGATGGGGAACACTGAAGCTTTCTTT
TRBJ2-5 TRBD1 TRBV5-1 - CASSLGQTGSETQYF TGCGCCAGCAGCCTAGGCCAGACAGGGTCGGAGACCCAGTACTTC
TRBJ2-3 TRBD2 TRBV5-6 - CASSWMGGHPVLRTDTQYF TGTGCCAGCAGCTGGATGGGAGGGCACCCCGTACTCCGCACAGATACGCAGTATTTT
TRBJ1-6 - TRBV5-8 - CASSTRVEGAPLHF TGTGCCAGCAGCACCAGGGTTGAAGGGGCACCCCTCCACTTT
TRBJ1-4 - TRBV7-6 - CASSLFPGQNEKLFF TGTGCCAGCAGCTTATTTCCCGGACAGAATGAAAAACTGTTTTTT
TRBJ2-7 TRBD2 TRBV2 - CASRLAGFSYEQYF TGTGCCAGCAGACTAGCGGGATTCTCCTACGAGCAGTACTTC
TRBJ1-1 TRBD1 TRBV6-5 few CASSSTGGLNTEAFF TGTGCCAGCAGTTCTACAGGGGGCTTGAACACTGAAGCTTTCTTT
TRBJ1-1 - TRBV4-1 - CASSQVGLVSESTEAFF TGCGCCAGCAGCCAAGTTGGGCTTGTCTCTGAGAGCACTGAAGCTTTCTTT
TRBJ1-2 TRBD1 TRBV14 - CASSQPDRVGYTF TGTGCCAGCAGCCAGCCCGACAGGGTAGGCTACACCTTC
TRBJ2-6 TRBD2 TRBV4-3 - CASSQDLTAGAGANVLTF TGCGCCAGCAGCCAAGATCTCACGGCGGGGGCTGGGGCCAACGTCCTGACTTTC
TRBJ1-5 TRBD1 TRBV6-2/TRBV6-3 - CASSPTGGINQPQHF TGTGCCAGCAGTCCGACAGGGGGTATCAATCAGCCCCAGCATTTT
TRBJ1-5 - TRBV6-2/TRBV6-3 - CASSYNGGVGQPQHF TGTGCCAGCAGTTACAACGGGGGGGTCGGTCAGCCCCAGCATTTT
TRBJ2-3 TRBD2 TRBV2 once CASTLAGVYTDTQYF TGTGCCAGCACCCTAGCGGGGGTCTACACAGATACGCAGTATTTT
TRBJ2-3 TRBD2 TRBV24-1 - CATRGTSDADTQYF TGTGCCACCAGAGGGACTAGTGACGCAGATACGCAGTATTTT
TRBJ1-2 TRBD1 TRBV9 - CASSSQQGASGGYTF TGTGCCAGCAGCTCACAACAGGGGGCATCTGGTGGCTACACCTTC
TRBJ2-3 TRBD2 TRBV5-6 - CASSLVGLTAGSTDTQYF TGTGCCAGCAGCTTGGTGGGGCTCACAGCGGGGAGCACAGATACGCAGTATTTT
TRBJ2-3 TRBD2 TRBV5-1 - CASSLDVAGGSTDTQYF TGCGCCAGCAGCTTGGATGTGGCGGGGGGTAGCACAGATACGCAGTATTTT
TRBJ2-6 TRBD2 TRBV4-1 - CASSHPLWRGASGANVLTF TGCGCCAGCAGCCATCCCCTTTGGCGGGGGGCCTCTGGGGCCAACGTCCTGACTTTC
TRBJ1-2 - TRBV10-2 - CASSENNRGAYGYTF TGCGCCAGCAGTGAGAATAACCGGGGGGCCTATGGCTACACCTTC
TRBJ2-4 - TRBV5-1 - CASRQNRVLAKNIQYF TGCGCCAGCAGGCAGAACCGGGTCCTAGCCAAAAACATTCAGTACTTC
TRBJ2-2 - TRBV5-5 - CASIPGGQGNGELFF TGTGCCAGCATCCCAGGGGGGCAGGGAAACGGGGAGCTGTTTTTT
TRBJ2-3 TRBD2 TRBV3-1/TRBV3-2 - CASSQDMAGGPEDTQYF TGTGCCAGCAGCCAAGATATGGCGGGGGGGCCGGAAGATACGCAGTATTTT
TRBJ1-6 - TRBV4-3 - CASSQDPPQGSSYNSPLHF TGCGCCAGCAGCCAAGACCCCCCCCAGGGAAGCTCCTATAATTCACCCCTCCACTTT
TRBJ2-2 - TRBV5-6 - CASSLIDRRSGELFF TGTGCCAGCAGCTTGATTGACAGGCGTTCCGGGGAGCTGTTTTTT
TRBJ1-1 TRBD1 TRBV19 - CASRTRQGDWGTEAFF TGTGCCAGTAGGACCCGACAGGGGGACTGGGGAACTGAAGCTTTCTTT
TRBJ2-5 TRBD2 TRBV14 - CASRPSGSGETQYF TGTGCCAGCCGACCTAGCGGATCCGGGGAGACCCAGTACTTC
TRBJ1-5 - TRBV5-1 - CASSLDSGGNQPQHF TGCGCCAGCAGCTTGGATTCGGGGGGAAATCAGCCCCAGCATTTT
TRBJ1-3 - TRBV7-2 - CASSPQVSSGNTIYF TGTGCCAGCAGCCCTCAGGTCAGCTCTGGAAACACCATATATTTT
TRBJ1-5 TRBD1 TRBV5-1 - CASSRTGNQPQHF TGCGCCAGCAGCCGGACAGGGAACCAGCCCCAGCATTTT
TRBJ2-2 - TRBV4-1 - CASSQRGAENTGELFF TGCGCCAGCAGCCAACGGGGGGCGGAGAACACCGGGGAGCTGTTTTTT
TRBJ2-2 - TRBV7-9 - CARGSGANTGELFF TGTGCCAGAGGATCAGGGGCGAACACCGGGGAGCTGTTTTTT
TRBJ1-2 - TRBV6-4 - CASSDGEGYHGYTF TGTGCCAGCAGTGACGGTGAGGGTTATCATGGCTACACCTTC
TRBJ2-7 - TRBV6-6 once CASSYTPYEQYF TGTGCCAGCAGTTACACTCCCTACGAGCAGTACTTC
TRBJ2-2 - TRBV7-8 - CASSQQNTGELFF TGTGCCAGCAGCCAGCAAAACACCGGGGAGCTGTTTTTT
TRBJ2-7 - TRBV28 - CASRVLDRPYEQYF TGTGCCAGCAGGGTCCTGGACAGACCCTACGAGCAGTACTTC
TRBJ1-1 - TRBV7-8 - CASSPVLSPSTEAFF TGTGCCAGCAGCCCCGTTTTGAGTCCGAGCACTGAAGCTTTCTTT
TRBJ1-2 - TRBV6-1 - CASSEGGGPSYRYTF TGTGCCAGCAGTGAAGGAGGAGGACCGTCCTATCGCTACACCTTC
TRBJ1-1 TRBD1 TRBV2 - CASSESGDRPSGAFF TGTGCCAGCAGTGAATCGGGGGACAGGCCTTCGGGGGCTTTCTTT
TRBJ2-7 TRBD1 TRBV25-1 - CASSGESGTGGLAEQYF TGTGCCAGCAGTGGAGAATCAGGGACAGGGGGATTGGCCGAGCAGTACTTC
TRBJ2-3 - TRBV7-9 - CASSPRVDTQYF TGTGCCAGCAGCCCCCGCGTGGATACGCAGTATTTT
TRBJ1-4 - TRBV7-6 - CASSAFTRGTGGEKLFF TGTGCCAGCAGCGCGTTTACCCGTGGGACGGGGGGTGAAAAACTGTTTTTT
TRBJ2-3 TRBD2 TRBV6-2/TRBV6-3 - CASSPGLAGVTAQYF TGTGCCAGCAGCCCGGGACTAGCGGGGGTTACCGCGCAGTATTTT
TRBJ2-1 TRBD1 TRBV14 - CASSPTGTGLRGQFF TGTGCCAGCAGCCCGACCGGGACAGGACTTAGGGGGCAGTTCTTC
TRBJ2-7 - TRBV4-1 - CASSQDGRGPASEQYF TGCGCCAGCAGCCAAGATGGGCGGGGGCCGGCTTCCGAGCAGTACTTC
TRBJ1-6 - TRBV6-1 - CASSEGTVNSPLHF TGTGCCAGCAGTGAAGGGACAGTCAATTCACCCCTCCACTTT